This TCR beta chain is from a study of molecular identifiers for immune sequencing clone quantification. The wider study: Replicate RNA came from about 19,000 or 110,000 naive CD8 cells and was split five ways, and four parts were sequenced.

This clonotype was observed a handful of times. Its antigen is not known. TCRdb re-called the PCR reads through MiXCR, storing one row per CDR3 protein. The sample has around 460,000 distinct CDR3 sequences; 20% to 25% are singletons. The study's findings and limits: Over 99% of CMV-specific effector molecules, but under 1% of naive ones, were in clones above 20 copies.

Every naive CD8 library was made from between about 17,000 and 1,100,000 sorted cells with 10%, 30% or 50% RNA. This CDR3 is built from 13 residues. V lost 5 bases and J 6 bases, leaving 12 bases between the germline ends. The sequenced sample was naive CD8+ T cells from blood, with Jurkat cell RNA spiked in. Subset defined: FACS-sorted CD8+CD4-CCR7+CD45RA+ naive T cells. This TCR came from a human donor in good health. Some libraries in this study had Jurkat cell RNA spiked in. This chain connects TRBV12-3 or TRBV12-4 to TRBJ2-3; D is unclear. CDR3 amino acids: CASSPENADTQYF. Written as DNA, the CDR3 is TGTGCCAGCAGTCCCGAGAACGCGGATACGCAGTATTTT.